These 10 T cell receptor beta chains were all obtained from the same sample, sequenced in a study of response to subunit inactivated influenza vaccine. TCRdb passed the RT-PCR reads through MiXCR, listing each CDR3 protein once. The repertoire holds over 150,000 distinct CDR3 sequences, with about 11% as singletons. The sample consisted of CD8+ T cells sorted from PBMCs, taken around 25 months after vaccination. All receptors come from a man aged 50 to 69 who received an inactivated influenza vaccine.

In this sample, this clonotype turned up a few times. This chain connects TRBV15 to TRBJ1-1; 7 nucleotides agree with TRBD1. The V gene end was trimmed by 4 bases and the J gene end by 7 bases; junction bases not matched to a gene: 6. The CDR3 spans 13 residues. Germline-derived CDR1 and CDR2 are LNHNV and YYDKDF (reference sequence). The DNA of the CDR3 is TGTGCCACCAGCAAGACAGGGATTAGTGAAGCTTTCTTT. This translates into CATSKTGISEAFF.

This clonotype was detected only a few times. This chain connects TRBV11-2 to TRBJ2-2; 7 positions match TRBD2. Unmatched junction bases numbered 16, after V lost 1 base and J lost 8 bases. Germline-derived CDR1 and CDR2 are SGHAT and FQNNGV. The CDR3 loop spans 18 amino acids. The CDR3 DNA reads as TGTGCCAGCAGCTTAGTCACTAGCGCTAATCCCTTTTGGGGGGAGCTGTTTTTT. It translates to CASSLVTSANPFWGELFF.

The CDR3 bases are TGTGCCAGCAGCTTTGGGCTAGCGGGGGGACAAGAGACCCAGTACTTC. As protein: CASSFGLAGGQETQYF. This sequence joins TRBV7-9 and TRBJ2-5; 11 nucleotides match TRBD2. J was trimmed by 2 bases and V by 3 bases; bases with no gene match: 5. This CDR3 comprises 16 residues. Per the germline V gene, CDR1 is SEHNR and CDR2 is FQNEAQ (reference sequence).

V and J are TRBV7-9 and TRBJ2-1; 7 positions match TRBD1. Germline V gene lookup returns CDR1 SEHNR and CDR2 FQNEAQ (reference sequence). This CDR3 spans 12 amino acids. The V and J ends lost 6 bases and 7 bases, in that order; junction bases with no gene match: 3. The chain's CDR3 is CASSQQGNEQFF. The CDR3 DNA is TGTGCCAGCAGTCAACAGGGGAATGAGCAGTTCTTC.

This chain uses TRBV7-2 with TRBJ1-6; 8 bases align to TRBD1. This CDR3 region has 15 residues. V lost 5 bases and J lost 5; bases outside the gene matches: 5. Germline CDR1 reads SGHTA; CDR2 reads FQGNSA. The CDR3 spells CASSKTGADNSPLHF. DNA of the CDR3: TGTGCCAGCAGCAAGACAGGGGCGGATAATTCACCCCTCCACTTT.

This clonotype turned up a few times. The chain is built from TRBV4-3 and TRBJ1-6, with 9 bases that match TRBD1. The germline V gene encodes CDR1 LGHNA and CDR2 YSLEER. The CDR3 has 17 residues. Trimming took 0 bases from V and 7 from J; bases not matched to a gene: 7. CDR3: CASSQDYGTGRNSPLHF. DNA of the CDR3: TGCGCCAGCAGCCAAGATTATGGGACAGGGAGAAATTCACCCCTCCACTTT.

V is TRBV6-2 or TRBV6-3 and J is TRBJ1-1; no reliable D call. CDR1 MNHEY and CDR2 SVGEGT come from the germline V gene. Trimming pared 5 bases from V and 4 bases from J, leaving 14 bases between. The CDR3 spans 14 residues. The CDR3, as DNA: TGTGCCAGCAGTATCAGCCGGGTTACCACTGAAGCTTTCTTT. Amino acids: CASSISRVTTEAFF.

The chain carries TRBV9 and TRBJ2-3, with 8 bases identical to TRBD2. Per the germline V gene, CDR1 is SGDLS and CDR2 is YYNGEE. This CDR3 contains 13 residues. Trimming cost V 5 bases and J 6 bases; bases outside gene matches: 5. CDR3 sequence (DNA): TGTGCCAGCAGAAGCGGGGGAGTGGATACGCAGTATTTT. This codes for CASRSGGVDTQYF.

This chain joins TRBV20-1 and TRBJ2-7, with D uncertain. V was shortened by 0 bases and J by 4 bases, with 10 bases between the two germline ends. Germline lookup yields CDR1 DFQATT and CDR2 SNEGSKA (reference sequence). The CDR3 spans 13 residues. CDR3 DNA sequence: TGCAGTGCTAGAGATCCAGAAGTATACGAGCAGTACTTC. The encoded protein is CSARDPEVYEQYF.

This clonotype was seen only a few times. V and J are TRBV6-2 or TRBV6-3 and TRBJ2-6; D uncertain. Per the germline V gene, CDR1 is MNHEY and CDR2 is SVGEGT. CDR3 length equals 16 residues. Between the trimmed V and J ends, which lost 2 bases and 0 bases, there was a span of 8 bases. This chain's CDR3 is CASSYDAYSGANVLTF. In nucleotides, the CDR3 is TGTGCCAGCAGTTACGACGCCTACTCTGGGGCCAACGTCCTGACTTTC.